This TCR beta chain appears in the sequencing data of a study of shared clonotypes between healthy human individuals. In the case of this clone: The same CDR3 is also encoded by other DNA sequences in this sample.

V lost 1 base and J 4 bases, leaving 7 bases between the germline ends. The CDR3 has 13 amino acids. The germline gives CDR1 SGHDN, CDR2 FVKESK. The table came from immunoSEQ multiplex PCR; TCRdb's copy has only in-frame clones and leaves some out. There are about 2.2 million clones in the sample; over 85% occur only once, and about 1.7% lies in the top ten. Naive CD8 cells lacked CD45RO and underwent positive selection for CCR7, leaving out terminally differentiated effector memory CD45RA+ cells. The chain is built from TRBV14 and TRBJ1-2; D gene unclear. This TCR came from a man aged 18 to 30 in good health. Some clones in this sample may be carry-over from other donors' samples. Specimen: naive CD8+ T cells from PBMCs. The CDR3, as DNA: TGTGCCAGCAGCCAAGGCCGGACCTATGGCTACACCTTC. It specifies CASSQGRTYGYTF.